This is a list of T cell receptor beta chains from one sample in a study of blood T cells in healthy people across ages. TCRdb re-called the 5' RACE reads through MiXCR, storing one row per CDR3 protein. This table has some 1.5 million distinct CDR3 sequences, less than 45% appearing once. Sequencing was performed on blood. These receptors were obtained from a young woman in good health. Both conserved end residues are part of each CDR3. D genes are given only for firm matches. The listing skips clone size in some rows; elsewhere it reads once, few, many or a size class.

d_call: -
j_call: TRBJ2-3
clone_size: few
v_call: TRBV12-3/TRBV12-4
cdr3_aa: CASSLDPGPDTQYF
cdr3_nt: TGTGCCAGCAGTTTGGACCCAGGCCCAGATACGCAGTATTTT

d_call: TRBD1
j_call: TRBJ2-3
clone_size: few
v_call: TRBV6-1
cdr3_aa: CASTTGGIETDTQYF
cdr3_nt: TGTGCCAGCACCACAGGGGGCATTGAGACAGATACGCAGTATTTT

d_call: TRBD1
j_call: TRBJ1-5
clone_size: -
v_call: TRBV6-2/TRBV6-3
cdr3_aa: CASNPLGTGVNQPQHF
cdr3_nt: TGTGCCAGCAACCCTCTCGGGACAGGGGTCAATCAGCCCCAGCATTTT

d_call: -
j_call: TRBJ2-7
clone_size: -
v_call: TRBV7-9
cdr3_aa: CASSVVGGLEQYF
cdr3_nt: TGTGCCAGCAGCGTAGTAGGAGGTTTGGAGCAGTACTTC

d_call: TRBD2
j_call: TRBJ2-1
clone_size: few
v_call: TRBV6-6
cdr3_aa: CASSYSLAGGNEQFF
cdr3_nt: TGTGCCAGCAGTTACTCGCTAGCGGGGGGTAATGAGCAGTTCTTC

d_call: -
j_call: TRBJ1-6
clone_size: few
v_call: TRBV28
cdr3_aa: CASTFGGLNSPLHF
cdr3_nt: TGTGCCAGCACCTTTGGGGGGTTGAATTCACCCCTCCACTTT

d_call: -
j_call: TRBJ1-6
clone_size: few
v_call: TRBV6-2/TRBV6-3
cdr3_aa: CASSSGYWTLHF
cdr3_nt: TGTGCCAGCAGTTCTGGGTATTGGACCCTCCACTTT

d_call: -
j_call: TRBJ1-1
clone_size: few
v_call: TRBV4-1
cdr3_aa: CASSQRPIPNTEAFF
cdr3_nt: TGCGCCAGCAGCCAAAGACCGATTCCGAACACTGAAGCTTTCTTT

d_call: -
j_call: TRBJ1-1
clone_size: few
v_call: TRBV10-3
cdr3_aa: CAISESVGAEAFF
cdr3_nt: TGTGCCATCAGTGAGTCGGTTGGGGCTGAAGCTTTCTTT

d_call: TRBD1
j_call: TRBJ1-3
clone_size: -
v_call: TRBV20-1
cdr3_aa: CSAREGAVAGNTIYF
cdr3_nt: TGCAGTGCTAGGGAGGGGGCAGTAGCTGGAAACACCATATATTTT

d_call: -
j_call: TRBJ2-5
clone_size: once
v_call: TRBV5-5
cdr3_aa: CASSSVSGLLQETQYF
cdr3_nt: TGTGCCAGCAGCTCGGTTTCGGGACTTCTCCAAGAGACCCAGTACTTC

d_call: -
j_call: TRBJ2-1
clone_size: -
v_call: TRBV29-1
cdr3_aa: CSASPGTFYNEQFF
cdr3_nt: TGCAGCGCCTCGCCCGGGACCTTCTACAATGAGCAGTTCTTC

d_call: -
j_call: TRBJ2-5
clone_size: -
v_call: TRBV4-3
cdr3_aa: CASSQDPPPAISYNEQYF
cdr3_nt: TGCGCCAGCAGCCAAGATCCCCCTCCAGCGATCTCCTACAATGAGCAGTACTTC

d_call: -
j_call: TRBJ2-3
clone_size: -
v_call: TRBV27
cdr3_aa: CASSPAGSGEDTQYF
cdr3_nt: TGTGCCAGCAGTCCCGCGGGCTCTGGGGAAGATACGCAGTATTTT

d_call: -
j_call: TRBJ2-5
clone_size: -
v_call: TRBV6-2/TRBV6-3
cdr3_aa: CASSVRGPETQYF
cdr3_nt: TGTGCCAGCAGCGTCAGGGGTCCGGAGACCCAGTACTTC

d_call: -
j_call: TRBJ1-6
clone_size: -
v_call: TRBV6-5
cdr3_aa: CASTWTIGINSPLHF
cdr3_nt: TGTGCCAGCACCTGGACAATCGGCATTAATTCACCCCTCCACTTT

d_call: TRBD1
j_call: TRBJ1-5
clone_size: -
v_call: TRBV4-1
cdr3_aa: CASSQDWDRPHQPQHF
cdr3_nt: TGCGCCAGCAGCCAAGATTGGGACAGGCCTCATCAGCCCCAGCATTTT

d_call: TRBD2
j_call: TRBJ2-6
clone_size: few
v_call: TRBV12-3/TRBV12-4
cdr3_aa: CASSLAGVGANVLTF
cdr3_nt: TGTGCCAGCAGTCTAGCGGGGGTAGGGGCCAACGTCCTGACTTTC

d_call: TRBD1
j_call: TRBJ2-7
clone_size: -
v_call: TRBV20-1
cdr3_aa: CSARRDRIAYEQYF
cdr3_nt: TGCAGTGCTCGCAGGGACAGGATAGCCTACGAGCAGTACTTC

d_call: TRBD1
j_call: TRBJ1-5
clone_size: -
v_call: TRBV7-2
cdr3_aa: CACSRDRGHQPQHF
cdr3_nt: TGTGCCTGCAGTAGGGACAGGGGTCATCAGCCCCAGCATTTT

d_call: -
j_call: TRBJ2-7
clone_size: -
v_call: TRBV14
cdr3_aa: CASSSAQSTYSYEQYF
cdr3_nt: TGTGCCAGCAGCTCTGCCCAATCGACCTACTCCTACGAGCAGTACTTC

d_call: -
j_call: TRBJ2-5
clone_size: -
v_call: TRBV9
cdr3_aa: CASSAGVGHETQYF
cdr3_nt: TGTGCCAGCAGCGCCGGTGTCGGCCACGAGACCCAGTACTTC

d_call: -
j_call: TRBJ2-7
clone_size: -
v_call: TRBV4-1
cdr3_aa: CASSRVSTYEQYF
cdr3_nt: TGCGCCAGCAGCCGGGTCAGTACCTACGAGCAGTACTTC

d_call: -
j_call: TRBJ2-2
clone_size: -
v_call: TRBV6-2/TRBV6-3
cdr3_aa: CASSYGHSTGELFF
cdr3_nt: TGTGCCAGCAGTTACGGACACTCCACCGGGGAGCTGTTTTTT

d_call: -
j_call: TRBJ2-7
clone_size: -
v_call: TRBV20-1
cdr3_aa: CSAHRVSRSYNEQYF
cdr3_nt: TGCAGTGCCCATCGGGTCAGCCGCTCCTACAATGAGCAGTACTTC

d_call: -
j_call: TRBJ1-1
clone_size: -
v_call: TRBV7-2
cdr3_aa: CASSFGRRSGGTEAFF
cdr3_nt: TGTGCCAGCAGCTTCGGAAGGCGGTCGGGGGGCACTGAAGCTTTCTTT

d_call: TRBD2
j_call: TRBJ2-5
clone_size: -
v_call: TRBV5-1
cdr3_aa: CATYPAGAGKTQYF
cdr3_nt: TGCGCCACCTACCCGGCGGGAGCCGGCAAGACCCAGTACTTC

d_call: TRBD1
j_call: TRBJ1-5
clone_size: -
v_call: TRBV4-1
cdr3_aa: CASSPTKDRGPNQPQHF
cdr3_nt: TGCGCCAGCAGCCCTACCAAGGACAGGGGGCCCAATCAGCCCCAGCATTTT

d_call: -
j_call: TRBJ1-5
clone_size: -
v_call: TRBV6-2/TRBV6-3
cdr3_aa: CASSYGRETQHF
cdr3_nt: TGTGCCAGCAGTTACGGACGAGAAACCCAGCATTTT

d_call: -
j_call: TRBJ1-1
clone_size: -
v_call: TRBV20-1
cdr3_aa: CSAKPRGMNTEAFF
cdr3_nt: TGCAGTGCTAAACCCCGGGGCATGAACACTGAAGCTTTCTTT

d_call: TRBD2
j_call: TRBJ2-5
clone_size: few
v_call: TRBV5-1
cdr3_aa: CASRSTSGLETQYF
cdr3_nt: TGCGCCAGCAGAAGTACTAGCGGGTTGGAGACCCAGTACTTC

d_call: TRBD1
j_call: TRBJ2-3
clone_size: -
v_call: TRBV7-2
cdr3_aa: CASSHIRDRGSTQYF
cdr3_nt: TGTGCCAGCAGCCATATCCGGGACAGGGGATCTACGCAGTATTTT

d_call: -
j_call: TRBJ2-5
clone_size: few
v_call: TRBV20-1
cdr3_aa: CSAPWGVERETQYF
cdr3_nt: TGCAGTGCTCCTTGGGGAGTGGAGAGAGAGACCCAGTACTTC